This T cell receptor beta chain was found in a study of blood T cell repertoires in COVID-19. At the level of the study: The origin of the acute and convalescent COVID-19 samples was the United States, Italy and Spain. PBMCs, B-cell-depleted T cells, or T cells were the source of the cDNA or gDNA that made up the material.

Germline lookup yields CDR1 SGHRS and CDR2 YFSETQ. With 1 base removed from V and 4 bases from J, the gap between germline ends came to 14 bases. This CDR3 spans 15 amino acids. Per the original methods: Amplified reference gene primers provided the basis for estimating nucleated cell counts. Sequencing used immunoSEQ multiplex PCR; TCRdb keeps in-frame clones, though not all of them. The V and J calls and the clone size are those of that table, but D and trimming were determined from the DNA. The data show about 200,000 clones, more than 75% seen once. This clone has just a few counts. Material: peripheral blood. This clonotype was obtained from a woman aged 40-49 years with acute or convalescent COVID-19. The chain is built from TRBV5-1 and TRBJ1-1; D gene uncertain. Here the CDR3 DNA reads TGCGCCAGCAGCTTGACCCTGGCGGTGGGCACTGAAGCTTTCTTT. This encodes CASSLTLAVGTEAFF.